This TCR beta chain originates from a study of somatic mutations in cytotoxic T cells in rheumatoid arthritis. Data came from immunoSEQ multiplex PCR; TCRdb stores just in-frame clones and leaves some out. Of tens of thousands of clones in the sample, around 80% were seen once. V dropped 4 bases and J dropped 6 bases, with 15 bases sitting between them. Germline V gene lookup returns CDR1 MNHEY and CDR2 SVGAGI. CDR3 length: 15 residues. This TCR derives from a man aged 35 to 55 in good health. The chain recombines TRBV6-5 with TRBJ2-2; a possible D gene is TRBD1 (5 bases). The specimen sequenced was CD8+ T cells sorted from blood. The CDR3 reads CASSFHSRVSGELFF. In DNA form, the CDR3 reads TGTGCCAGCAGTTTCCATAGCAGGGTGTCCGGGGAGCTGTTTTTT.